This T cell receptor (beta chain) comes out of a study of T cells in Graves' hyperthyroidism and ophthalmopathy. Across the whole study: Prior to any treatment, at the point of initial diagnosis, peripheral blood was collected. Study-wide results and limits: Ophthalmopathy was told apart from stable hyperthyroidism by a 13 V-J model.

RNA transcripts provided the source from which TCR beta CDR3 regions were amplified. TCR CDR3 regions were first amplified by RT-PCR with HTBI primers. Via MiXCR, TCRdb re-called the multiplex PCR reads, giving one row per CDR3 protein. The sample lists about 520,000 distinct CDR3 sequences, roughly 24% occurring once. Orbital computed tomography and thyroid ultrasound, together with serum TRAb and thyroxine and clinical symptoms, were used for diagnoses. Out of about 10 ml of fresh peripheral blood came the PBMCs. On this clonotype itself: Antigen: not known.

Material: blood. This sequence originates from a woman in her 30s with Graves' ophthalmopathy.

CDR3 protein: CASSLDRGQSSYNEQFF. CDR3 nucleotides: TGTGCCAGCAGCCTAGACAGGGGCCAGAGCTCCTACAATGAGCAGTTCTTC. This chain joins TRBV3-1 and TRBJ2-1; TRBD1 aligns across 8 bases. V was pared by 4 bases and J by 0 bases, with 8 bases of the junction left unmatched. Germline-derived CDR1 and CDR2 are LGHDT and YNNKEL (reference sequence). CDR3 length equals 17 residues.